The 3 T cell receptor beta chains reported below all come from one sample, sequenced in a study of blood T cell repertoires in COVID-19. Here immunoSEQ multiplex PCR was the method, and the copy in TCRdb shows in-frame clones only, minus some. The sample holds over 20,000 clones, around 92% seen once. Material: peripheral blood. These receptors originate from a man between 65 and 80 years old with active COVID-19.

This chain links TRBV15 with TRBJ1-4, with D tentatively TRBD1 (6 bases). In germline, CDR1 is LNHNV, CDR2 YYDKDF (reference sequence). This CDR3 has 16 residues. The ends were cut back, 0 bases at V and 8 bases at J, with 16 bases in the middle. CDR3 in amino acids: CATSRDSGQGREKLFF. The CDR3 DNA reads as TGTGCCACCAGCAGAGATTCAGGGCAGGGGCGGGAAAAACTGTTTTTT.

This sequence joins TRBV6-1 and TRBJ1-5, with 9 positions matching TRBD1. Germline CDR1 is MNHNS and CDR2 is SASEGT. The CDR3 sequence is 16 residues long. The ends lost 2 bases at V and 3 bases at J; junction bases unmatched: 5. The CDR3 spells CASSEFGTGTNQPQHF. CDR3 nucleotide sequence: TGTGCCAGCAGTGAATTTGGGACAGGGACCAATCAGCCCCAGCATTTT.

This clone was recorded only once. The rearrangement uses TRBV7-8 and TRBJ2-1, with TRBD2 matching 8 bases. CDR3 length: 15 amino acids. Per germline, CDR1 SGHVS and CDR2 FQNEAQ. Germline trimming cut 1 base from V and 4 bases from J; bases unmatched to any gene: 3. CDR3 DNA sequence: TGTGCCAGCAGCTTAGTGGCTAGCGGGTACAATGAGCAGTTCTTC. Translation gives CASSLVASGYNEQFF.